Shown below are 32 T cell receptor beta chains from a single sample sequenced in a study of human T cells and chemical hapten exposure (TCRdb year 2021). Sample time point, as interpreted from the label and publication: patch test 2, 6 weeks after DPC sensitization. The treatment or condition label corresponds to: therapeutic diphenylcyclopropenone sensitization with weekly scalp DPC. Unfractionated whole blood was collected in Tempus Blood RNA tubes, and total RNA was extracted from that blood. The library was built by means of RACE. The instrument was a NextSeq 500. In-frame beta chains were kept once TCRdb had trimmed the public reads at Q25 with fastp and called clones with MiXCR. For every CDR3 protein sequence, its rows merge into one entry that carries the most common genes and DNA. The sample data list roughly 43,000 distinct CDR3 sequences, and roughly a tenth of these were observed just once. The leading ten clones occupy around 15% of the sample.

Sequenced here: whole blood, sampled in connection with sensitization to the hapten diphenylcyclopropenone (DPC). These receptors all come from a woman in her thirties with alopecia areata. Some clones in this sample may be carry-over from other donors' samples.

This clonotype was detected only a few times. DNA of the CDR3: TGTGCCAGCAGCGTAATGGCGGGAGCAGATACGCAGTATTTT. Residues: CASSVMAGADTQYF. The chain carries TRBV9 and TRBJ2-3; 7 positions agree with TRBD2. This CDR3 comprises 14 residues. Germline lookup yields CDR1 SGDLS and CDR2 YYNGEE. V shed 1 base and J 4 bases; nucleotides not matched to a gene: 3.

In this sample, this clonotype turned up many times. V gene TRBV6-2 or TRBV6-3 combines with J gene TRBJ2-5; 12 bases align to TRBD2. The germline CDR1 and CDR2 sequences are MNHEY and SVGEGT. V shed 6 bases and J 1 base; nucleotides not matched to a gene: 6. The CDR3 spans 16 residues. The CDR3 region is CASRPAGLAGQETQYF. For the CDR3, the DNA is TGTGCCAGCAGACCAGCGGGACTAGCGGGCCAAGAGACCCAGTACTTC.

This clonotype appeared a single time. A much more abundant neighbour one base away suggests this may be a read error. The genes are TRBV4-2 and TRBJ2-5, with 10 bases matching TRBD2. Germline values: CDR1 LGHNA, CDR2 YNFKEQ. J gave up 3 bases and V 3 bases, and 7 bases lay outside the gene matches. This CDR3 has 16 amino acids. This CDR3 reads CASSQIASGGKETQYF. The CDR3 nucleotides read TGTGCCAGCAGCCAGATAGCTAGCGGGGGAAAAGAGACCCAGTACTTC.

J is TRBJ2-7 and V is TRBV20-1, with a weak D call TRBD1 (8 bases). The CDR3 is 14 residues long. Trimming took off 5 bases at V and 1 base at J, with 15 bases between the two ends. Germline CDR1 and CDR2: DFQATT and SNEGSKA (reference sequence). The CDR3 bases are TGCAGTGCTTCAGACAGGGGACTATCCTACGAGCAGTACTTC. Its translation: CSASDRGLSYEQYF.

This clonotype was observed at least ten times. CDR3 loop: CASRGQGTVGNQPQHF. CDR3 in DNA: TGTGCCAGCAGGGGACAGGGGACAGTTGGCAATCAGCCCCAGCATTTT. This sequence joins TRBV12-3 or TRBV12-4 and TRBJ1-5; TRBD1 matches 10 bases. V lost 6 bases and J lost 2; bases outside the gene matches: 7. The CDR3 is 16 residues long.

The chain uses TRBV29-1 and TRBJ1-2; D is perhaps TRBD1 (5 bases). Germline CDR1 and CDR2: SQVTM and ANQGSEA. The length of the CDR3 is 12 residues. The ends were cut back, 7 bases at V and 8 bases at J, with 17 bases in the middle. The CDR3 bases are TGCAGCGCCCAATGGGGCCGCAAGGGCTACACCTTC. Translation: CSAQWGRKGYTF.

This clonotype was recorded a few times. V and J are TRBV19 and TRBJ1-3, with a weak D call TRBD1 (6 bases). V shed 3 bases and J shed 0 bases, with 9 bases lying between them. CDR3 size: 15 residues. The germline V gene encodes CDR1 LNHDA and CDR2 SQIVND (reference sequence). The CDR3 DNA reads TGTGCCAGTAGTATCGGGACAAGCTCTGGAAACACCATATATTTT. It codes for CASSIGTSSGNTIYF.

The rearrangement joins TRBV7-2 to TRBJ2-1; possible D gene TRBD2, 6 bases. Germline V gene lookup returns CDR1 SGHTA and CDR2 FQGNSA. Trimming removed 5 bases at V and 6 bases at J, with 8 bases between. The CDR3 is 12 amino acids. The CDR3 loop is CASSPEGNEQFF. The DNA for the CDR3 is TGTGCCAGCAGCCCGGAGGGCAATGAGCAGTTCTTC.

DNA for the CDR3: TGTGCCAGCAGTTTGGAATCGACAGGGGTGCTGTTCTTC. Its translation is CASSLESTGVLFF. The rearrangement joins TRBV12-3 or TRBV12-4 to TRBJ2-1; TRBD1 matches at 8 bases. The CDR3 is 13 residues long. Trimming at V came to 3 bases and at J to 15 bases, leaving 10 bases not matched to a gene.

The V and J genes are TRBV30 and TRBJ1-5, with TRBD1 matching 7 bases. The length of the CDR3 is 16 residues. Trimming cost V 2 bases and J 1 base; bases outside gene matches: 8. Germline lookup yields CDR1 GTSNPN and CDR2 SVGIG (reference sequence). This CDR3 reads CAWSSLLGGSNQPQHF. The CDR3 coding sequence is TGTGCCTGGAGTTCACTCCTAGGGGGCAGCAATCAGCCCCAGCATTTT. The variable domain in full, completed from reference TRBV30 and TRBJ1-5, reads SQTIHQWPATLVQPVGSPLSLECTVEGTSNPNLYWYRQAAGRGLQLLFYSVGIGQISSEVPQNLSASRPQDRQFILSSKKLLLSDSGFYLCAWSSLLGGSNQPQHFGDGTRLSIL.

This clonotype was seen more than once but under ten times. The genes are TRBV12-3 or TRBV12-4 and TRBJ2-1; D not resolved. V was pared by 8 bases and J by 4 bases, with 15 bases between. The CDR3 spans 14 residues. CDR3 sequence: CASLVLGGYNEQFF. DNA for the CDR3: TGTGCCAGCTTAGTTCTTGGTGGTTACAATGAGCAGTTCTTC.

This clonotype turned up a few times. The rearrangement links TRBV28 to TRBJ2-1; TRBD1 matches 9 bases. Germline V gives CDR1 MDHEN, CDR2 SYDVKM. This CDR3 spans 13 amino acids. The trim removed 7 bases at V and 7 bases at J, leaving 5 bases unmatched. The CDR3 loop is CASIPTGGNEQFF. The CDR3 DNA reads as TGTGCCAGCATACCGACAGGGGGGAATGAGCAGTTCTTC.

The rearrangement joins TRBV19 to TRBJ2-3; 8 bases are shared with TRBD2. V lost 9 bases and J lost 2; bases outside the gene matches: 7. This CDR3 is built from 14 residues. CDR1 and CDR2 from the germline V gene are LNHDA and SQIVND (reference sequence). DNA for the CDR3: TGTGCCAGCGGGATAGCGGGGATCACAGATACGCAGTATTTT. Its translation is CASGIAGITDTQYF.

CDR3 sequence reads: CASSPGPGPPPLHF. In nucleotides, the CDR3 is TGTGCCAGCAGTCCAGGACCGGGGCCGCCACCCCTCCACTTT. The gene calls are TRBV2 and TRBJ1-6; the D gene is possibly TRBD1 (5 bases). The CDR3 has 14 amino acids. The V end lost 5 bases, the J end lost 11 bases, and 16 bases lay between the germline ends. Germline values: CDR1 SNHLY, CDR2 FYNNEI.

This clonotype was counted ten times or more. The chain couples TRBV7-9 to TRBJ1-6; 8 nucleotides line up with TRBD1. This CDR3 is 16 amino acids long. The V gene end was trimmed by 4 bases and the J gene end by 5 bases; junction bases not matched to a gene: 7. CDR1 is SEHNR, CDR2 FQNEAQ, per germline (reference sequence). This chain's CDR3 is CASSYSTGDDNSPLHF. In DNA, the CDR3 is TGTGCCAGCAGCTACTCGACAGGGGACGATAATTCACCCCTCCACTTT.

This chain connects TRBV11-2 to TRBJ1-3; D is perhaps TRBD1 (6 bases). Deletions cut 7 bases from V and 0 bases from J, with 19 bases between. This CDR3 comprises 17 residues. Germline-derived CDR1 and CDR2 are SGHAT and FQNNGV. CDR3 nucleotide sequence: TGTGCCAGCACCCATCCCCCGGACAGTCGCTCTGGAAACACCATATATTTT. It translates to CASTHPPDSRSGNTIYF.

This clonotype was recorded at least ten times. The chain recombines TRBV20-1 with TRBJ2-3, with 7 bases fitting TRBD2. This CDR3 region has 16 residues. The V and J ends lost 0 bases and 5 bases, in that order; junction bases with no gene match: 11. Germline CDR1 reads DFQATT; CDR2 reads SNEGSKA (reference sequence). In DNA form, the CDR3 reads TGCAGTGCTAGAGATCTCCCTAGCGGCGCAAGAGATACGCAGTATTTT. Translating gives CSARDLPSGARDTQYF.

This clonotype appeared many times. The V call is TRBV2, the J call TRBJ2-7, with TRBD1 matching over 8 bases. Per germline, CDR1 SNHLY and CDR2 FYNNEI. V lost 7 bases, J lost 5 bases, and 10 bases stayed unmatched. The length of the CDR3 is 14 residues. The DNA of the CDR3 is TGTGCCAGCATCCTCGACAGGGGCGGGCACGAGCAGTACTTC. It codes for CASILDRGGHEQYF.

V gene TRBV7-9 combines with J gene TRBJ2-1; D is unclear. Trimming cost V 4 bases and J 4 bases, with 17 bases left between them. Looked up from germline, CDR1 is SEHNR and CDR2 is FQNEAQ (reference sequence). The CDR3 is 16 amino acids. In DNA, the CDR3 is TGTGCCAGCAGCTCTTCAAGACTTAGCACGTACAATGAGCAGTTCTTC. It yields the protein CASSSSRLSTYNEQFF. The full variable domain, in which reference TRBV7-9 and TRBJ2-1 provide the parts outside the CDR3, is DTGVSQNPRHKITKRGQNVTFRCDPISEHNRLYWYRQTLGQGPEFLTYFQNEAQLEKSRLLSDRFSAERPKGSFSTLEIQRTEQGDSAMYLCASSSSRLSTYNEQFFGPGTRLTVL.

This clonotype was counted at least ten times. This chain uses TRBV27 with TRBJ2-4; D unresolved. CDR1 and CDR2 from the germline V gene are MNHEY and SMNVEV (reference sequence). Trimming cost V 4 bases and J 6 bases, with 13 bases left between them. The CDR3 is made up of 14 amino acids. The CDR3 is CASSSNSPGNIQYF. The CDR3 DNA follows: TGTGCCAGCAGTTCAAACAGCCCCGGAAACATTCAGTACTTC.

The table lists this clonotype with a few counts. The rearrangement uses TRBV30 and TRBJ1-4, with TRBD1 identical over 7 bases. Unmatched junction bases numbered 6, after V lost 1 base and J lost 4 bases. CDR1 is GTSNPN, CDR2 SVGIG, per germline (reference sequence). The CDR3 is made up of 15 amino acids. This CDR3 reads CAWSAHRGGNEKLFF. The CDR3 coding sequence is TGTGCCTGGAGTGCCCACAGGGGAGGTAATGAAAAACTGTTTTTT.

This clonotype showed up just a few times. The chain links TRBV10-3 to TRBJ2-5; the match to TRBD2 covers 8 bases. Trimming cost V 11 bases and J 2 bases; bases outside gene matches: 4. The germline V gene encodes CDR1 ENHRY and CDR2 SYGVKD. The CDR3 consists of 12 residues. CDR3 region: CAVSGVQETQYF. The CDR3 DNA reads TGTGCCGTTAGCGGGGTACAAGAGACCCAGTACTTC.

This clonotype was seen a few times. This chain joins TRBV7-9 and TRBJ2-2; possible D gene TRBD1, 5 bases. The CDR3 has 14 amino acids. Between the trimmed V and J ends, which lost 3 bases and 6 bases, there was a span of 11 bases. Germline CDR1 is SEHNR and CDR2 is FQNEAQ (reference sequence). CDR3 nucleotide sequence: TGTGCCAGCAGCTTTCTCCAGGGTGCCGGGGAGCTGTTTTTT. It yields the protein CASSFLQGAGELFF.

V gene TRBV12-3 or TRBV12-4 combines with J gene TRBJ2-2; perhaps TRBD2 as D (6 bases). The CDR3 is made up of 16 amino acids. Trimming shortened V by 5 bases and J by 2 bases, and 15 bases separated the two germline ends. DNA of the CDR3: TGTGCCAGCAGTGTTACCCCCGGGACTAACACCGGGGAGCTGTTTTTT. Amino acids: CASSVTPGTNTGELFF.

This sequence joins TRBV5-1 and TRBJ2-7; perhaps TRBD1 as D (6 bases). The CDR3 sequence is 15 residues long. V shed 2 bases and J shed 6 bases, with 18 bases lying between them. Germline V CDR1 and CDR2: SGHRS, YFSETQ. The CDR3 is CASSLSPGDVPEQYF. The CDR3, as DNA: TGCGCCAGCAGCTTATCTCCAGGGGACGTACCCGAGCAGTACTTC.

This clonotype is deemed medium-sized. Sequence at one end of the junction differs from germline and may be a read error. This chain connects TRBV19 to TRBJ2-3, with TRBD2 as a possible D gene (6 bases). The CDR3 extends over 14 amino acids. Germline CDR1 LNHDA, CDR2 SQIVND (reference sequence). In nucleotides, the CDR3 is TGTGCCAGTAGTTCGACCGGGAGCACGGATACGCAGTATTTT. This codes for CASSSTGSTDTQYF.

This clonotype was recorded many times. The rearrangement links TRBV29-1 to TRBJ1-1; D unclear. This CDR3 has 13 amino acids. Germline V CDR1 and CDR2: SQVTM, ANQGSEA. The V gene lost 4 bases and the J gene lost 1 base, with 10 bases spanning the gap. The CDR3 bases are TGCAGCGTTGCTCGTTCCCGGAACACTGAAGCTTTCTTT. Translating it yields CSVARSRNTEAFF.

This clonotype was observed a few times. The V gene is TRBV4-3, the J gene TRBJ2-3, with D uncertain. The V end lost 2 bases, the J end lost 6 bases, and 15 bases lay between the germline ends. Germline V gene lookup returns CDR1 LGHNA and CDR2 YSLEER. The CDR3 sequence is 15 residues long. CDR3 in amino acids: CASSQTPLVRDTQYF. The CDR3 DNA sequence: TGCGCCAGCAGCCAAACGCCGTTGGTCCGGGATACGCAGTATTTT.

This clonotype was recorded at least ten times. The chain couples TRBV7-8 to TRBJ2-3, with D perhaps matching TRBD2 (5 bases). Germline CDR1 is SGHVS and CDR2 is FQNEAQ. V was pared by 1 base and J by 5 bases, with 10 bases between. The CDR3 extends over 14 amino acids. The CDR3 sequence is CASSLGTSGDTQYF. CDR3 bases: TGTGCCAGCAGCTTAGGGACCAGCGGAGATACGCAGTATTTT. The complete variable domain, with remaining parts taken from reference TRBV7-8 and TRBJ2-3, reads GAGVSQSPRYKVAKRGQDVALRCDPISGHVSLFWYQQALGQGPEFLTYFQNEAQLDKSGLPSDRFFAERPEGSVSTLKIQRTQQEDSAVYLCASSLGTSGDTQYFGPGTRLTVL.

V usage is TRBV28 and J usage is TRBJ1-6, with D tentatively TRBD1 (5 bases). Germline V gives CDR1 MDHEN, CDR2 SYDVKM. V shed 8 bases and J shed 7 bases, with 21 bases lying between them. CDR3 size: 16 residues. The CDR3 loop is CASSRTGTHLNSPLHF. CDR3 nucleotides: TGTGCCAGCTCTCGCACGGGGACCCACCTAAATTCACCCCTCCACTTT.

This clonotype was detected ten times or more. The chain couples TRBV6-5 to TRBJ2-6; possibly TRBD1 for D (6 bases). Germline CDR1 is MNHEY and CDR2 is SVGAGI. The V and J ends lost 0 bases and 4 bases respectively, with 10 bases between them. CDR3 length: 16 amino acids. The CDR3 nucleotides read TGTGCCAGCAGTTACTCGTTGGGGGCAGGGGCCAACGTCCTGACTTTC. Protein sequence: CASSYSLGAGANVLTF.

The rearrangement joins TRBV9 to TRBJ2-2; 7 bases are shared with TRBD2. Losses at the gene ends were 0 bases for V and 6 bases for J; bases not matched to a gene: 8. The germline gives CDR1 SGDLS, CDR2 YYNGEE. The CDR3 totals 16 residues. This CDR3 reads CASSVATGLEAGELFF. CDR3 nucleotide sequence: TGTGCCAGCAGCGTAGCTACTGGACTAGAGGCCGGGGAGCTGTTTTTT.